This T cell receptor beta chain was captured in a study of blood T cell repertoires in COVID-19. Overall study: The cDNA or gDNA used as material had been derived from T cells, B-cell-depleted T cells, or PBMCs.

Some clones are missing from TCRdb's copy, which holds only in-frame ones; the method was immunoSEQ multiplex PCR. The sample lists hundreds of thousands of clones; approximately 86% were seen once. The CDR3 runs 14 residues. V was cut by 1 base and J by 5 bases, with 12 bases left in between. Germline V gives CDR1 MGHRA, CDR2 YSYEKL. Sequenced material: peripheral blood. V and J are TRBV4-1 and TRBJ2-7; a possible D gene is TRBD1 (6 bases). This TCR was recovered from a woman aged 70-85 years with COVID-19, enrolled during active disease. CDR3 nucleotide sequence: TGCGCCAGCAGCCAAGTATCTGGGGGCCACGAGCAGTACTTC. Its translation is CASSQVSGGHEQYF.